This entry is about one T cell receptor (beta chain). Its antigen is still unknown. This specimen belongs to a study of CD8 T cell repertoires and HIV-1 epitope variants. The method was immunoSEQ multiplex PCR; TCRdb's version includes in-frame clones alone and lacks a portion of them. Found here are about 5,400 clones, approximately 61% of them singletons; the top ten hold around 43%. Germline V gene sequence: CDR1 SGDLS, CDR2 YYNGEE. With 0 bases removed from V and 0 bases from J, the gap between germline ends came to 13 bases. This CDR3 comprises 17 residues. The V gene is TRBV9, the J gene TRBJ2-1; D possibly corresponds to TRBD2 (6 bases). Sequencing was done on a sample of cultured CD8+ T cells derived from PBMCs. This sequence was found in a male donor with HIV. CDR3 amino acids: CASSVGGGASSYNEQFF. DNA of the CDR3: TGTGCCAGCAGCGTAGGTGGAGGGGCGAGCTCCTACAATGAGCAGTTCTTC.